These T cell receptor beta chains were read from a single sample in a study of regulatory T cells in long-lasting Graves disease. TCRdb processed the multiplex PCR reads anew with MiXCR; each CDR3 protein has one entry. The table has 350,000 to 500,000 distinct CDR3 sequences, approximately 22% seen once; the top ten hold 13% to 15%. This specimen consisted of peripheral blood mononuclear cells (PBMCs), obtained when the disease was refractory, from a patient treated with antithyroid drugs. These receptors originate from a female donor with Graves disease. CDR3s include the opening cysteine and the closing phenylalanine or tryptophan. Fields, in order: CDR3 DNA, CDR3 protein, V gene, J gene, D gene, clone size. D genes are given only for firm matches. A clone size is listed for some rows: how often the clone was seen (once, few, many), or a class if it is expanded.

cdr3_nt: TGTGCCAGCAGTACCCCATCTAGCGGAGGATTTCGGGGGCAGTACTTC
cdr3_aa: CASSTPSSGGFRGQYF
v_call: TRBV28
j_call: TRBJ2-7
d_call: TRBD2
clone_size: -

cdr3_nt: TGTGCCAGCAGCGCCGCCGGGAGAAACTACGAGCAGTACTTC
cdr3_aa: CASSAAGRNYEQYF
v_call: TRBV7-9
j_call: TRBJ2-7
d_call: -
clone_size: few

cdr3_nt: TGTGCCAGCACAGGGTCCCCCTACGAGCAGTACTTC
cdr3_aa: CASTGSPYEQYF
v_call: TRBV2
j_call: TRBJ2-7
d_call: -
clone_size: many

cdr3_nt: TGTGCCAGCCCGAGGGACAGGGATTCAAACATTCAGTACTTC
cdr3_aa: CASPRDRDSNIQYF
v_call: TRBV28
j_call: TRBJ2-4
d_call: TRBD1
clone_size: many

cdr3_nt: TGTGCCAGCTCTAGGGGGCCCCGAACCAATGAGCAGTTCTTC
cdr3_aa: CASSRGPRTNEQFF
v_call: TRBV11-3
j_call: TRBJ2-1
d_call: TRBD1
clone_size: -

cdr3_nt: TGCAGTGCTAGAGCCCCTCCGCGGGAGACCCAGTACTTC
cdr3_aa: CSARAPPRETQYF
v_call: TRBV20-1
j_call: TRBJ2-5
d_call: -
clone_size: few

cdr3_nt: TGTGCCAGCAGCTCGCCCGGGACTAGCTTCTACGAGCAGTACTTC
cdr3_aa: CASSSPGTSFYEQYF
v_call: TRBV7-2
j_call: TRBJ2-7
d_call: TRBD2
clone_size: few

cdr3_nt: TGCGCCAGCAGCGGAACGGGAATTCAGTACTTC
cdr3_aa: CASSGTGIQYF
v_call: TRBV5-1
j_call: TRBJ2-7
d_call: -
clone_size: many

cdr3_nt: TGTGCCAGTATTCCCGAGGGACAGGGAAGCCGAAATCAGCCCCAGCATTTT
cdr3_aa: CASIPEGQGSRNQPQHF
v_call: TRBV19
j_call: TRBJ1-5
d_call: TRBD1
clone_size: few

cdr3_nt: TGCGCCAGCAGCCAAGATCGGGACAGGGCAGCTGGAAACACCATATATTTT
cdr3_aa: CASSQDRDRAAGNTIYF
v_call: TRBV4-1
j_call: TRBJ1-3
d_call: TRBD1
clone_size: -

cdr3_nt: TGTGCTAGTGGCTTCAACTATGGCTACACCTTC
cdr3_aa: CASGFNYGYTF
v_call: TRBV12-5
j_call: TRBJ1-2
d_call: -
clone_size: many

cdr3_nt: TGTGCCGCCGGACAGGGAGATCAGCCCCAGCATTTT
cdr3_aa: CAAGQGDQPQHF
v_call: TRBV10-3
j_call: TRBJ1-5
d_call: TRBD1
clone_size: -

cdr3_nt: TGTGCCAGCAGAAAGGGACAGGGATGGTGGGAGACCCAGTACTTC
cdr3_aa: CASRKGQGWWETQYF
v_call: TRBV2
j_call: TRBJ2-5
d_call: TRBD1
clone_size: many

cdr3_nt: TGTGCCACCAGCAGAGATGGGCACTCTGGGGCCAACGTCCTGACTTTC
cdr3_aa: CATSRDGHSGANVLTF
v_call: TRBV15
j_call: TRBJ2-6
d_call: -
clone_size: many

cdr3_nt: TGTGCCAGCTCACCAGTGGGACAGGGACAGACCTACGAGCAGTACTTC
cdr3_aa: CASSPVGQGQTYEQYF
v_call: TRBV18
j_call: TRBJ2-7
d_call: TRBD1
clone_size: -

cdr3_nt: TGTGCCAGCCGACTAGCGTCCACCGGGGAGCTGTTTTTT
cdr3_aa: CASRLASTGELFF
v_call: TRBV2
j_call: TRBJ2-2
d_call: TRBD2
clone_size: many

cdr3_nt: TGTGCCAGCAGTTTACCCCCGGGACAGGCGAACACCGGGGAGCTGTTTTTT
cdr3_aa: CASSLPPGQANTGELFF
v_call: TRBV28
j_call: TRBJ2-2
d_call: TRBD1
clone_size: many

cdr3_nt: TGTGCCAGCAGTCCTCGGACAGGGGAGAAATACGAGCAGTACTTC
cdr3_aa: CASSPRTGEKYEQYF
v_call: TRBV27
j_call: TRBJ2-7
d_call: TRBD1
clone_size: few

cdr3_nt: TGTGCCAGCAGCTGGGACAGGACGAACACCGGGGAGCTGTTTTTT
cdr3_aa: CASSWDRTNTGELFF
v_call: TRBV6-1
j_call: TRBJ2-2
d_call: TRBD1
clone_size: many

cdr3_nt: TGTGCCAGCAGTTTTGGGCAGTCACCCTTCCACTTT
cdr3_aa: CASSFGQSPFHF
v_call: TRBV28
j_call: TRBJ1-6
d_call: -
clone_size: few

cdr3_nt: TGTGCCAGCAGTCCGGGAGTTGAAGCTTTCTTT
cdr3_aa: CASSPGVEAFF
v_call: TRBV12-3/TRBV12-4
j_call: TRBJ1-1
d_call: -
clone_size: many

cdr3_nt: TGTGCCAGCAGCGTAGGAGGTGTGCCGGGGGCGCGTGCTAATGAAAAACTGTTTTTT
cdr3_aa: CASSVGGVPGARANEKLFF
v_call: TRBV9
j_call: TRBJ1-4
d_call: -
clone_size: -

cdr3_nt: TGTGCCAGCAGCCAAGATCAAACTGGATATAATTCACCCCTCCACTTT
cdr3_aa: CASSQDQTGYNSPLHF
v_call: TRBV3-1
j_call: TRBJ1-6
d_call: -
clone_size: many

cdr3_nt: TGTGCCAGCAGGCGACCGACAGTCAACTATGGCTACACCTTC
cdr3_aa: CASRRPTVNYGYTF
v_call: TRBV28
j_call: TRBJ1-2
d_call: -
clone_size: many

cdr3_nt: TGTGCCAGCAGTTACTCTTTAAGGCGGGACTCTGGAAACACCATATATTTT
cdr3_aa: CASSYSLRRDSGNTIYF
v_call: TRBV6-5
j_call: TRBJ1-3
d_call: -
clone_size: -

cdr3_nt: TGTGCCAGCAGTGAAGAGGGTCGACTAAGCGGGAAGAACAATGAGCAGTTCTTC
cdr3_aa: CASSEEGRLSGKNNEQFF
v_call: TRBV2
j_call: TRBJ2-1
d_call: TRBD2
clone_size: many

cdr3_nt: TGTGCCATCAGTGAGTCGATGGACAGGGTAATCGCCGGGGAGCTGTTTTTT
cdr3_aa: CAISESMDRVIAGELFF
v_call: TRBV10-3
j_call: TRBJ2-2
d_call: TRBD1
clone_size: -

cdr3_nt: TGTGCCAGCAGTACAGGATCCGAGCAGTACTTC
cdr3_aa: CASSTGSEQYF
v_call: TRBV12-3/TRBV12-4
j_call: TRBJ2-7
d_call: -
clone_size: few

cdr3_nt: TGTGCCAGCAATGGCCGGGGGAGAGGAGAGACCCAGTACTTC
cdr3_aa: CASNGRGRGETQYF
v_call: TRBV5-6
j_call: TRBJ2-5
d_call: -
clone_size: -

cdr3_nt: TGTGCCAGCAGTTACGGACTAGCGGGAGAGGGAGAGACCCAGCACTTC
cdr3_aa: CASSYGLAGEGETQHF
v_call: TRBV7-2
j_call: TRBJ2-5
d_call: TRBD2
clone_size: -

cdr3_nt: TGTGCCAGCAGCCCTCCCACGGGTTTAGCGGTGAACACCGGGGAGCTGTTTTTT
cdr3_aa: CASSPPTGLAVNTGELFF
v_call: TRBV13
j_call: TRBJ2-2
d_call: -
clone_size: many

cdr3_nt: TGTGCCATTAGCCGGGACAATTACAATGAGCAGTTCTTC
cdr3_aa: CAISRDNYNEQFF
v_call: TRBV19
j_call: TRBJ2-1
d_call: -
clone_size: -

cdr3_nt: TGTGCCTGGAGCCCTATCCTCCGGGAATACTATGGCTACACCTTC
cdr3_aa: CAWSPILREYYGYTF
v_call: TRBV30
j_call: TRBJ1-2
d_call: -
clone_size: many

cdr3_nt: TGCAGTGCTGGGACAGACGGCGGCGAGCAGTACTTC
cdr3_aa: CSAGTDGGEQYF
v_call: TRBV20-1
j_call: TRBJ2-7
d_call: TRBD1
clone_size: many

cdr3_nt: TGCAGTGTGGAGAGTAGCGGGAGACCCGGGGAGCTGTTTTTT
cdr3_aa: CSVESSGRPGELFF
v_call: TRBV20-1
j_call: TRBJ2-2
d_call: TRBD2
clone_size: -

cdr3_nt: TGCGCCAGCAGCCAAGACAGGGGTAATGAAAAACTGTTTTTT
cdr3_aa: CASSQDRGNEKLFF
v_call: TRBV4-1
j_call: TRBJ1-4
d_call: -
clone_size: -

cdr3_nt: TGTGCCAGTATGACACTCATGAACACTGAAGCTTTCTTT
cdr3_aa: CASMTLMNTEAFF
v_call: TRBV19
j_call: TRBJ1-1
d_call: -
clone_size: -

cdr3_nt: TGCGCCAGCAGCTGGCGGCAGGGCTTCGGGGAGCTGTTTTTT
cdr3_aa: CASSWRQGFGELFF
v_call: TRBV5-1
j_call: TRBJ2-2
d_call: -
clone_size: many

cdr3_nt: TGCGCCAGCAGCTTGGCCACTGGTTTTAATGAAAAACTGTTTTTT
cdr3_aa: CASSLATGFNEKLFF
v_call: TRBV5-1
j_call: TRBJ1-4
d_call: -
clone_size: few

cdr3_nt: TGTGCCAGCAGCTTGAAGGATCGGAACGAGCAGTACTTC
cdr3_aa: CASSLKDRNEQYF
v_call: TRBV5-4
j_call: TRBJ2-7
d_call: -
clone_size: -

cdr3_nt: TGCGCCAGCAGCCAAGTCCTAGCGGATTCACCCCTCCACTTT
cdr3_aa: CASSQVLADSPLHF
v_call: TRBV4-1
j_call: TRBJ1-6
d_call: -
clone_size: -

cdr3_nt: TGCGCCAGCAGCTTGGCCGGGACAGGAGCTTTCTTT
cdr3_aa: CASSLAGTGAFF
v_call: TRBV5-1
j_call: TRBJ1-1
d_call: TRBD1
clone_size: -

cdr3_nt: TGTGCCAGCAGCGTAGTAGGGGGAGGTAGCAATGAGCAGTTCTTC
cdr3_aa: CASSVVGGGSNEQFF
v_call: TRBV9
j_call: TRBJ2-1
d_call: -
clone_size: -

cdr3_nt: TGTGCCAGCTCACCCGCCCCGGGACAGGGGTACAATGAGCAGTTCTTC
cdr3_aa: CASSPAPGQGYNEQFF
v_call: TRBV18
j_call: TRBJ2-1
d_call: TRBD1
clone_size: once

cdr3_nt: TGTGCCAGCACCCGACAAGGAACAGGGACCTACGAGCAGTACTTC
cdr3_aa: CASTRQGTGTYEQYF
v_call: TRBV11-1
j_call: TRBJ2-7
d_call: -
clone_size: few

cdr3_nt: TGTGCCAGCAGACACACCCTGACTAGCGGGAGGAGGGATGAGCAGTTCTTC
cdr3_aa: CASRHTLTSGRRDEQFF
v_call: TRBV28
j_call: TRBJ2-1
d_call: TRBD2
clone_size: -

cdr3_nt: TGCGCCAGCAGCCAAGAAGGGGGCTTAGAGACCCAGTACTTC
cdr3_aa: CASSQEGGLETQYF
v_call: TRBV4-1
j_call: TRBJ2-5
d_call: TRBD1
clone_size: -

cdr3_nt: TGTGCCAGCAGCCCCAACCCCGGGTCCCCCTACGAGCAGTACTTC
cdr3_aa: CASSPNPGSPYEQYF
v_call: TRBV6-1
j_call: TRBJ2-7
d_call: -
clone_size: few

cdr3_nt: TGCAGCCCGGTCCCTAGCGGGAGCTCCTACGAGCAGTACTTC
cdr3_aa: CSPVPSGSSYEQYF
v_call: TRBV20-1
j_call: TRBJ2-7
d_call: TRBD2
clone_size: few

cdr3_nt: TGCAGTGCTAGAGATTTGGGACGAGCGGGAGGGCCTGTGGAGACCCAGTACTTC
cdr3_aa: CSARDLGRAGGPVETQYF
v_call: TRBV20-1
j_call: TRBJ2-5
d_call: TRBD2
clone_size: once

cdr3_nt: TGTGCCAGCAGCTCTCCCGGGGACCTCAATCAGCCCCAGCATTTT
cdr3_aa: CASSSPGDLNQPQHF
v_call: TRBV7-2
j_call: TRBJ1-5
d_call: -
clone_size: few

cdr3_nt: TGCGCCAGCAGCTTGATAGGACCTAGCACAGATACGCAGTATTTT
cdr3_aa: CASSLIGPSTDTQYF
v_call: TRBV5-1
j_call: TRBJ2-3
d_call: -
clone_size: -

cdr3_nt: TGTGCCAGCATTGTCGCCGCCGGGACTAGCGGTACCGCCCAGTACTTC
cdr3_aa: CASIVAAGTSGTAQYF
v_call: TRBV5-5
j_call: TRBJ2-5
d_call: TRBD2
clone_size: -

cdr3_nt: TGTGCCAGCAGCATCAACAAACAGGGGCAACAGCCCCAGCATTTT
cdr3_aa: CASSINKQGQQPQHF
v_call: TRBV4-2
j_call: TRBJ1-5
d_call: TRBD1
clone_size: -

cdr3_nt: TGCAGTGCTAGAGAGCCAGCGGGACATGGGAACACTGAAGCTTTCTTT
cdr3_aa: CSAREPAGHGNTEAFF
v_call: TRBV20-1
j_call: TRBJ1-1
d_call: -
clone_size: few

cdr3_nt: TGCGCCAGCAGCTTGGGACAGGGGATGTCGGCTGGAAACACCATATATTTT
cdr3_aa: CASSLGQGMSAGNTIYF
v_call: TRBV5-1
j_call: TRBJ1-3
d_call: TRBD1
clone_size: -